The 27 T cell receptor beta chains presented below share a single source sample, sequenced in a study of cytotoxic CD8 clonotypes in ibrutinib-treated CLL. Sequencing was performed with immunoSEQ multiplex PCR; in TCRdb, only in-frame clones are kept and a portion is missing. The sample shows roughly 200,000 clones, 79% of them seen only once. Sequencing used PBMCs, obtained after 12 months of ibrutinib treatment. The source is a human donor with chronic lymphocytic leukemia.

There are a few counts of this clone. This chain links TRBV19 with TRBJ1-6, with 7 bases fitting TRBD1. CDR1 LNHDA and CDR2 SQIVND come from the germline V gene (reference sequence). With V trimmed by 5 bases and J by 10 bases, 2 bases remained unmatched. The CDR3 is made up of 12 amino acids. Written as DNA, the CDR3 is TGTGCCAGTAGTGTACAGGGGTCACCCCTCCACTTT. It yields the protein CASSVQGSPLHF.

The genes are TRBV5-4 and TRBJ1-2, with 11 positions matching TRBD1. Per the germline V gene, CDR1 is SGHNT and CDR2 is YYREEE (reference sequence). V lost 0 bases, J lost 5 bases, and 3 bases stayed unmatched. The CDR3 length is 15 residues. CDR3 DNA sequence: TGTGCCAGCAGCTTGGTGGGGACAGGGGGTTATGGCTACACCTTC. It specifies CASSLVGTGGYGYTF.

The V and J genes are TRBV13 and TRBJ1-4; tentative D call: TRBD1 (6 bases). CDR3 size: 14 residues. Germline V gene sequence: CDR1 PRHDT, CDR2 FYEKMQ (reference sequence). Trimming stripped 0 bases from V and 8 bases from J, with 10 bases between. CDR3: CASSLGSRGEKLFF. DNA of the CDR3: TGTGCCAGCAGCTTAGGGTCCAGGGGAGAAAAACTGTTTTTT.

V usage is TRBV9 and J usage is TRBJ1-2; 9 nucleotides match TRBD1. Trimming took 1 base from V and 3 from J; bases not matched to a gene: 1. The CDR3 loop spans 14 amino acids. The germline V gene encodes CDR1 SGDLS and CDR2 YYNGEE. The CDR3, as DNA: TGTGCCAGCAGCGTAAGGACAGGGGACTATGGCTACACCTTC. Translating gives CASSVRTGDYGYTF.

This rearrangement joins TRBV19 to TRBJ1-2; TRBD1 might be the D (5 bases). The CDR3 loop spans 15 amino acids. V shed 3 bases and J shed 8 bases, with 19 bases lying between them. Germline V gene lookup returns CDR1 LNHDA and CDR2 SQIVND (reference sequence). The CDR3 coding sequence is TGTGCCAGTAGTATCTTTACAGGCGGTGCGAGAGGCTACACCTTC. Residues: CASSIFTGGARGYTF.

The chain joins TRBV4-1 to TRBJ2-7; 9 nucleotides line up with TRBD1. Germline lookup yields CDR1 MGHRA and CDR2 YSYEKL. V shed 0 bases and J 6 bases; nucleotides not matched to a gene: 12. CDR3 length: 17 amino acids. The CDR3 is CASSQDAAGTGNGEQYF. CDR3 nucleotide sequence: TGCGCCAGCAGCCAAGACGCTGCCGGGACAGGGAACGGCGAGCAGTACTTC.

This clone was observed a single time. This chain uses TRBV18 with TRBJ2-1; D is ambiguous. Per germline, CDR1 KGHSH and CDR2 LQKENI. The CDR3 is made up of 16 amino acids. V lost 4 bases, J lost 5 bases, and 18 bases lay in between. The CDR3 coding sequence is TGTGCCAGCTCACTCATACAGACTCGCCAAAACAATGAGCAGTTCTTC. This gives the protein CASSLIQTRQNNEQFF.

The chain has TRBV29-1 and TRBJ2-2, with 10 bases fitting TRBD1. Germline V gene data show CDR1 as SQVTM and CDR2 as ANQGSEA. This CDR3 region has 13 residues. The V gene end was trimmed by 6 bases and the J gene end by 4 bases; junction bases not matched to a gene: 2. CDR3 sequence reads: CSVGQGFTGELFF. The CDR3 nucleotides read TGCAGCGTGGGACAGGGGTTCACCGGGGAGCTGTTTTTT.

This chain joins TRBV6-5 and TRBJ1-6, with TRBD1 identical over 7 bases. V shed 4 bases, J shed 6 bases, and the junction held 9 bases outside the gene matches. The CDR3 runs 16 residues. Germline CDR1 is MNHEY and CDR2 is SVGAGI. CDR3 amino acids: CASSSYGGQLNSPLHF. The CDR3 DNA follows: TGTGCCAGCAGTTCTTACGGGGGACAGCTTAATTCACCCCTCCACTTT.

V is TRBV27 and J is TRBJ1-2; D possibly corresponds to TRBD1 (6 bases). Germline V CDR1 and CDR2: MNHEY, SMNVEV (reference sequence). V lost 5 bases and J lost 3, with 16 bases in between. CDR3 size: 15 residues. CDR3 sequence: CASSPRGGRDYGYTF. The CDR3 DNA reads TGTGCCAGCAGTCCAAGGGGGGGGCGAGACTATGGCTACACCTTC.

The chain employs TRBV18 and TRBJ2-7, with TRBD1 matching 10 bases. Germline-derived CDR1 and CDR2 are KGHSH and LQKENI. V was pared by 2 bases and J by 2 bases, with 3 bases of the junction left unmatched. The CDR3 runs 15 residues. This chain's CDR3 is CASSPGTGAPYEQYF. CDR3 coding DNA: TGTGCCAGCTCACCAGGGACAGGGGCTCCCTACGAGCAGTACTTC.

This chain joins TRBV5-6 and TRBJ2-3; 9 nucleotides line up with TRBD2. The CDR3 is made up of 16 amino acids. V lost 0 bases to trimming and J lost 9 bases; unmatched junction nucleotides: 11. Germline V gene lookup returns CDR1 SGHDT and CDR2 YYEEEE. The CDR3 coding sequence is TGTGCCAGCAGCTTGGCCCCGGCTAGCGGGGCCCCAACGCAGTATTTT. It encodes CASSLAPASGAPTQYF.

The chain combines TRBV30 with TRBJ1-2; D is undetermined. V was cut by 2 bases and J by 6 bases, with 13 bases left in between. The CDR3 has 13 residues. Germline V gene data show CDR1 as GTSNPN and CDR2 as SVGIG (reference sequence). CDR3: CAWSHRTAHGYTF. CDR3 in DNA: TGTGCCTGGAGTCATCGGACGGCTCATGGCTACACCTTC.

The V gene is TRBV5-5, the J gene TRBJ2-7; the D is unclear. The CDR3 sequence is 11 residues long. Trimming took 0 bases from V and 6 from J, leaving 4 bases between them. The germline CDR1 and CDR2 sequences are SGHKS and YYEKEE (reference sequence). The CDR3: CASSLDAEQYF. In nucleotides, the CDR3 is TGTGCCAGCAGCTTGGACGCCGAGCAGTACTTC.

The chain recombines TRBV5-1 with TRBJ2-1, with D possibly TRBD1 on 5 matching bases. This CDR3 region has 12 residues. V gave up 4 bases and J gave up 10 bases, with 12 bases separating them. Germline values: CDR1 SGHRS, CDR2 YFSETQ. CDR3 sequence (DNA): TGCGCCAGCAGCCTTGACAGTCGGGAGCAGTTCTTC. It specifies CASSLDSREQFF.

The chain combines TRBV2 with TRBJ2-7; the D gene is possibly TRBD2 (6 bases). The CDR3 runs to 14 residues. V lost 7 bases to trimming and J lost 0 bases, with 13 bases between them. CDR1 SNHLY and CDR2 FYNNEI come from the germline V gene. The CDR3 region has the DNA TGTGCCAGCACGGGACTCGAAAGCTCCTACGAGCAGTACTTC. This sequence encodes CASTGLESSYEQYF.

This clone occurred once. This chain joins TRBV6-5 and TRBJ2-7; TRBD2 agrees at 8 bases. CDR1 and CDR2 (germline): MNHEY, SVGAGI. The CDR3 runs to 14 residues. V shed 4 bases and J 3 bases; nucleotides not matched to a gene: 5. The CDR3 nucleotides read TGTGCCAGCAGTTCCCTAGCGGGTTTCTACGAGCAGTACTTC. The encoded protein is CASSSLAGFYEQYF.

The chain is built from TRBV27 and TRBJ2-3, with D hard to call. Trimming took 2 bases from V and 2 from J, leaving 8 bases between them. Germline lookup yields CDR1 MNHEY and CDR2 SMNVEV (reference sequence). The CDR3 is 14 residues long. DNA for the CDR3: TGTGCCAGCAGTTTAACCCTAGTCACAGATACGCAGTATTTT. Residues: CASSLTLVTDTQYF.

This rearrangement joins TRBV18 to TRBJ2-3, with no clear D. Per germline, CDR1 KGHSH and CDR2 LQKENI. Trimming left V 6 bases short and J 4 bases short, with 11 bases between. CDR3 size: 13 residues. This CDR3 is CASSSSYPDTQYF. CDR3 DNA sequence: TGTGCCAGCTCCAGTAGTTACCCAGATACGCAGTATTTT. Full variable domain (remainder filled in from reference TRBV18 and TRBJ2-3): NAGVMQNPRHLVRRRGQEARLRCSPMKGHSHVYWYRQLPEEGLKFMVYLQKENIIDESGMPKERFSAEFPKEGPSILRIQQVVRGDSAAYFCASSSSYPDTQYFGPGTRLTVL.

The CDR3 DNA reads TGTGCCAGCAGTAAGATGGAGGGGCAGTTCTTC. Translated: CASSKMEGQFF. The V and J genes are TRBV28 and TRBJ2-1; D is possibly TRBD2 (6 bases). CDR3 length: 11 amino acids. V was pared by 5 bases and J by 12 bases, with 11 bases between. The germline CDR1 and CDR2 sequences are MDHEN and SYDVKM.

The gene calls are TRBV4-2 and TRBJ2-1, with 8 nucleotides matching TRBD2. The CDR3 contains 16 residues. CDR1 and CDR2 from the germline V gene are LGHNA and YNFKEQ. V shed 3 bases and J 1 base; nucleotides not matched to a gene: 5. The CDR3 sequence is CASSQAGTRSYNEQFF. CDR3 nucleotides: TGTGCCAGCAGCCAGGCCGGGACTAGGTCCTACAATGAGCAGTTCTTC.

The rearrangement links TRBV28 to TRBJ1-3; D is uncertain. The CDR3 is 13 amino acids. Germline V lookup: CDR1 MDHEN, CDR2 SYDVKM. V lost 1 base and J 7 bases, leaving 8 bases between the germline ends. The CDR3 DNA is TGTGCCAGCAGTTTATCTAGGGTGAACACCATATATTTT. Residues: CASSLSRVNTIYF.

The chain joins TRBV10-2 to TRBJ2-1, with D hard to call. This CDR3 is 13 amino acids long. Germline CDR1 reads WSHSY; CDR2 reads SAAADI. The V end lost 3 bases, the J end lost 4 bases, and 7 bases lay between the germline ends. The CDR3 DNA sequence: TGCGCCAGCAGTGAAGAGGAGTACAATGAGCAGTTCTTC. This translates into CASSEEEYNEQFF.

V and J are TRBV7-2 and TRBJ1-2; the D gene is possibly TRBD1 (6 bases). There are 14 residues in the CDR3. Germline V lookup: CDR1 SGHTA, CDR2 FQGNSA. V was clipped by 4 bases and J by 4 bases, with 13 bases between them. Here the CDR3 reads CASSSMTGGYGYTF. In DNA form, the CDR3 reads TGTGCCAGCAGCTCTATGACAGGTGGCTATGGCTACACCTTC.

The CDR3 loop is CASRRTGEVYGYTF. The DNA of the CDR3 is TGTGCCAGCAGAAGGACAGGGGAAGTCTATGGCTACACCTTC. The chain couples TRBV6-1 to TRBJ1-2, with 9 bases matching TRBD1. The CDR3 spans 14 residues. V dropped 6 bases and J dropped 4; count of bases not matched to a gene: 6. The germline V gene has CDR1 MNHNS and CDR2 SASEGT.

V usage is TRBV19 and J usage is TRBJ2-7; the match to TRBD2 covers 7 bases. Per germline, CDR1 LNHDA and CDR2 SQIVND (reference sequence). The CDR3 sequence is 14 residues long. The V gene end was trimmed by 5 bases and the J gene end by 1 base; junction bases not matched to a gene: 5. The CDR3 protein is CASSWGLNSYEQYF. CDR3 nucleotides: TGTGCCAGTAGTTGGGGACTAAATTCCTACGAGCAGTACTTC.

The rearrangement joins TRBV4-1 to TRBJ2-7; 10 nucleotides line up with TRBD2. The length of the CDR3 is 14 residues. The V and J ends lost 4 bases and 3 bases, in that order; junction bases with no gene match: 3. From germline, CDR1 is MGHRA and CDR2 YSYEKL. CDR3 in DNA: TGCGCCAGCAGCCCGGAGCGGGAGGGCTACGAGCAGTACTTC. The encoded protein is CASSPEREGYEQYF.